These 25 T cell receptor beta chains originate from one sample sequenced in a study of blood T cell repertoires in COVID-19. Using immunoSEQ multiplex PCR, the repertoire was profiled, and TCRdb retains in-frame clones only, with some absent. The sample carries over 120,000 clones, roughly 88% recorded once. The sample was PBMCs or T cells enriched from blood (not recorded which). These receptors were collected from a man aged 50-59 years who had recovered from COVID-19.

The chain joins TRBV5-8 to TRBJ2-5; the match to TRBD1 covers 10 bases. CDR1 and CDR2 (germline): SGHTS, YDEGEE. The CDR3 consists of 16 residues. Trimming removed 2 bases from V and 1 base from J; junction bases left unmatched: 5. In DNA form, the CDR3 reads TGTGCCAGCAGCTTATTCGGGACAGGGGCCCAAGAGACCCAGTACTTC. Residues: CASSLFGTGAQETQYF.

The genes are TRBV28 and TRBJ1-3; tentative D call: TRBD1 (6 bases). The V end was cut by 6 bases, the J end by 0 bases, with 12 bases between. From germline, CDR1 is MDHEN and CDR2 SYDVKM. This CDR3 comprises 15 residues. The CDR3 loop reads CASRPGHHSGNTIYF. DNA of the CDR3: TGTGCCAGCAGACCGGGACACCACTCTGGAAACACCATATATTTT. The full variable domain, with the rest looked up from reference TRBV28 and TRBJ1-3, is DVKVTQSSRYLVKRTGEKVFLECVQDMDHENMFWYRQDPGLGLRLIYFSYDVKMKEKGDIPEGYSVSREKKERFSLILESASTNQTSMYLCASRPGHHSGNTIYFGEGSWLTVV.

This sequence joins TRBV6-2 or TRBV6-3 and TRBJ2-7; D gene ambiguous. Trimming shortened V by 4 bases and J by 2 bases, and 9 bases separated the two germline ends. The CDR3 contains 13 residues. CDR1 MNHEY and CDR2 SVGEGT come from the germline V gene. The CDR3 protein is CASSFSSPYEQYV. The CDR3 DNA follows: TGTGCCAGCAGTTTCTCCTCCCCCTACGAGCAGTACGTC.

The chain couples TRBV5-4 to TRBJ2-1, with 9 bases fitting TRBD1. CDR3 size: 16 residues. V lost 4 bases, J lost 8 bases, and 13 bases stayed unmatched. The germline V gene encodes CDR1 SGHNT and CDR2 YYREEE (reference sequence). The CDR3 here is CASSVGIGDRVYEQFF. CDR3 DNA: TGTGCCAGCAGCGTTGGGATAGGGGACAGGGTGTATGAGCAGTTCTTC. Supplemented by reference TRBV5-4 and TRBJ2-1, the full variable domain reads ETGVTQSPTHLIKTRGQQVTLRCSSQSGHNTVSWYQQALGQGPQFIFQYYREEENGRGNFPPRFSGLQFPNYSSELNVNALELDDSALYLCASSVGIGDRVYEQFFGPGTRLTVL.

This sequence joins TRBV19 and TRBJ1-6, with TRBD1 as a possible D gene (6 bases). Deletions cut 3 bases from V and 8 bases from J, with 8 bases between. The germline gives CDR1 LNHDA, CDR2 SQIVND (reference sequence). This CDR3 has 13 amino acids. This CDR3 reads CASSMAGDSPLHF. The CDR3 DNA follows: TGTGCCAGTAGTATGGCAGGGGATTCACCCCTCCACTTT.

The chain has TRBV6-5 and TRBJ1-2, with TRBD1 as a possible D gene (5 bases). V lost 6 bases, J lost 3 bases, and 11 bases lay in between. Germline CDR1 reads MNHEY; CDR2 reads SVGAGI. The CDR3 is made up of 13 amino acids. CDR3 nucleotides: TGTGCCAGCAGACCGGGGGGAGACTATGGCTACACCTTC. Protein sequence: CASRPGGDYGYTF.

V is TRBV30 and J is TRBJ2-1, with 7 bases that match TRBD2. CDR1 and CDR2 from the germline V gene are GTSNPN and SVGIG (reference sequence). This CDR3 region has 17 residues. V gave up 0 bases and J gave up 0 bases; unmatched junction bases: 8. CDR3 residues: CAWSVMRTSASYNEQFF. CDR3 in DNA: TGTGCCTGGAGTGTAATGAGGACTAGTGCCTCCTACAATGAGCAGTTCTTC.

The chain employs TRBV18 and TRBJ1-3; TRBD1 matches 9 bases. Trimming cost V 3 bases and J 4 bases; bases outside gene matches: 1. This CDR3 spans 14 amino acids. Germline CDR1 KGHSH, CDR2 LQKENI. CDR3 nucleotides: TGTGCCAGCTCACCGGGACAGGGAGGAAACACCATATATTTT. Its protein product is CASSPGQGGNTIYF.

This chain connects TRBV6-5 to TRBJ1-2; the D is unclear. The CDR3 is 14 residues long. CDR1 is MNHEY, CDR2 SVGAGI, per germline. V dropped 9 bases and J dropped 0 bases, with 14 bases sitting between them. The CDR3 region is CASTIGGANYGYTF. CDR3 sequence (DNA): TGTGCCAGTACGATCGGTGGAGCTAACTATGGCTACACCTTC.

The DNA for the CDR3 is TGTGCCAGCAGTTCGCCCCGCGAGTACAATGAGCAGTTCTTC. The encoded protein is CASSSPREYNEQFF. The chain is built from TRBV6-5 and TRBJ2-1; the D is unclear. CDR1 and CDR2 from the germline V gene are MNHEY and SVGAGI. Trimming cost V 4 bases and J 4 bases, with 11 bases left between them. This CDR3 is 14 amino acids long.

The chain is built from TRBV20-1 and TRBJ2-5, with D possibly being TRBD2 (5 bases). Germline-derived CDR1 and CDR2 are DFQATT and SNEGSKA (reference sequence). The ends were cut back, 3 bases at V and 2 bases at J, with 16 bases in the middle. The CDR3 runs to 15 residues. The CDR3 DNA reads TGCAGTGCTAGTTCCGGGATGGATCTACAAGAGACCCAGTACTTC. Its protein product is CSASSGMDLQETQYF.

CDR3 nucleotide sequence: TGTGCCAGCAGCGAGACTAGCGGGGGGATTACAGATACGCAGTATTTT. This sequence encodes CASSETSGGITDTQYF. V and J are TRBV7-9 and TRBJ2-3; 13 bases are a match to TRBD2. Germline loops: CDR1 SEHNR, CDR2 FQNEAQ (reference sequence). After removal of 5 bases from V and 3 bases from J, the junction contained 5 bases not matched to a gene. The CDR3 runs 16 residues. Combining the CDR3 with reference TRBV7-9 and TRBJ2-3 gives the whole variable domain DTGVSQNPRHKITKRGQNVTFRCDPISEHNRLYWYRQTLGQGPEFLTYFQNEAQLEKSRLLSDRFSAERPKGSFSTLEIQRTEQGDSAMYLCASSETSGGITDTQYFGPGTRLTVL.

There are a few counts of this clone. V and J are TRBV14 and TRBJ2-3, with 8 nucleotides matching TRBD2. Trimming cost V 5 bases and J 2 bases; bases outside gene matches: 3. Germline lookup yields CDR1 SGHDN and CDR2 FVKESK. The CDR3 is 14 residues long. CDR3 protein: CASSGLADTDTQYF. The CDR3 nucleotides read TGTGCCAGCAGCGGACTAGCCGACACAGATACGCAGTATTTT.

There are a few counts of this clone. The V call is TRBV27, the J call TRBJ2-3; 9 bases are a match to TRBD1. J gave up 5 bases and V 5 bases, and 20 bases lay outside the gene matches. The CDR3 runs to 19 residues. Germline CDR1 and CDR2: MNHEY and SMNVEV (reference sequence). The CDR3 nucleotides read TGTGCCAGCAGTACACTCTACATCTTCGGACAGGGGAGGGAAGATACGCAGTATTTT. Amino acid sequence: CASSTLYIFGQGREDTQYF.

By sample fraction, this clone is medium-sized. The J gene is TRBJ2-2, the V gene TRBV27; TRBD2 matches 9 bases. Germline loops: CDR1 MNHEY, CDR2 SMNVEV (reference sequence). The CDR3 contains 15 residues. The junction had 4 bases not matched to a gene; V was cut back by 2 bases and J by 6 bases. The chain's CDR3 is CASSLSGGLPGELFF. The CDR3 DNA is TGTGCCAGCAGTTTAAGCGGGGGGCTTCCCGGGGAGCTGTTTTTT.

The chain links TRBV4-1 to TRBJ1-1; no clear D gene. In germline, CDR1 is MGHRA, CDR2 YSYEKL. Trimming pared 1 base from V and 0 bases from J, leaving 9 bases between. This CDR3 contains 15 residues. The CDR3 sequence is CASSQALWLNTEAFF. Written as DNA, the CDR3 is TGCGCCAGCAGCCAAGCCCTATGGTTGAACACTGAAGCTTTCTTT.

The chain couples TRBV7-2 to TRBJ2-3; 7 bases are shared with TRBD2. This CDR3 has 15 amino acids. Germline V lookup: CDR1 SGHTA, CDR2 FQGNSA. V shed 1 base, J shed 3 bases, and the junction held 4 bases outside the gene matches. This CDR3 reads CASSLGGSRTDTQYF. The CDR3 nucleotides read TGTGCCAGCAGCTTAGGCGGGAGTAGGACAGATACGCAGTATTTT.

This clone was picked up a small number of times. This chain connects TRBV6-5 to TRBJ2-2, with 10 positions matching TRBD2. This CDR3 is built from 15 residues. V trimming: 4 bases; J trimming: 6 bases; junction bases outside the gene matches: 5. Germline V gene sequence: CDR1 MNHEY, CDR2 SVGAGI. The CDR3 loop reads CASSWEREGPGELFF. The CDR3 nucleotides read TGTGCCAGCAGTTGGGAGCGGGAGGGCCCCGGGGAGCTGTTTTTT.

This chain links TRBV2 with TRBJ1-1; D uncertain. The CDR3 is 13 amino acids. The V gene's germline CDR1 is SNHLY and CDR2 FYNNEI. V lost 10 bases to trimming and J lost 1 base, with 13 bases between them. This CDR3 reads CATPVRENTEAFF. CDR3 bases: TGTGCCACCCCGGTCCGGGAGAACACTGAAGCTTTCTTT.

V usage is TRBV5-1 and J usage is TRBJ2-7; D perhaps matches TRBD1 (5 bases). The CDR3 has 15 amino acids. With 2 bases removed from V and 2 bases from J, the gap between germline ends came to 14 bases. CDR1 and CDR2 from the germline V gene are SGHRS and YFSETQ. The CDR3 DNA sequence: TGCGCCAGCAGCTTTGGGGCTGGGGCGACCTACGAGCAGTACGTC. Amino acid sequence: CASSFGAGATYEQYV.

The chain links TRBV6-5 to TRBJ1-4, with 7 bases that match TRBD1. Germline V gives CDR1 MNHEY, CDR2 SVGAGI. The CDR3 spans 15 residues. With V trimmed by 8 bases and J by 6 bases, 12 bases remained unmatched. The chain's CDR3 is CASVSGATGDEKLFF. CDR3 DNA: TGTGCCAGCGTATCGGGGGCCACAGGGGATGAAAAACTGTTTTTT.

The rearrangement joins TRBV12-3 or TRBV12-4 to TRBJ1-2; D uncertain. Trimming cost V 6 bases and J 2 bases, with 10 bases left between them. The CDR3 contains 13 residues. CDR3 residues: CASREDGNYGYTF. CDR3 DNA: TGTGCCAGCAGGGAGGACGGAAACTATGGCTACACCTTC.

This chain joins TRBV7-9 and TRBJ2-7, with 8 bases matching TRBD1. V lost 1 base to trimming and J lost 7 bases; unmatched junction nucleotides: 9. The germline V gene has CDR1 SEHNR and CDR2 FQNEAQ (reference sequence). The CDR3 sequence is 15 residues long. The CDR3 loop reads CASSLGMQGAAEQYF. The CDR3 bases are TGTGCCAGCAGCTTAGGCATGCAGGGGGCGGCAGAGCAGTACTTC.

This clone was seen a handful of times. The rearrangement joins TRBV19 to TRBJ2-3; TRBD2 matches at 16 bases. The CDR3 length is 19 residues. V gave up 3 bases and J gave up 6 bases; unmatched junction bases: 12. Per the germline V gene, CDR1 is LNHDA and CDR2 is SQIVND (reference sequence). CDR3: CASSIRGLAGGPRLDTQYF. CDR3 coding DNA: TGTGCCAGTAGTATTCGGGGACTAGCGGGGGGGCCGAGATTGGATACGCAGTATTTT.

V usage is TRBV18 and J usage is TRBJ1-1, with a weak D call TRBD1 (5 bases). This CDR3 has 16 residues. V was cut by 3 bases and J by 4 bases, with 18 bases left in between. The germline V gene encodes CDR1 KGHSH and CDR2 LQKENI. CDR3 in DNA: TGTGCCAGCTCACCGTCTGGGGGGATGCTGTTCACTGAAGCTTTCTTT. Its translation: CASSPSGGMLFTEAFF.